This TCR beta chain was captured in a study of T cells in Graves' hyperthyroidism and ophthalmopathy. The study's findings and limits: The model predicted ophthalmopathy a median roughly six months before onset. By a 13 V-J model, ophthalmopathy was set apart from stable hyperthyroidism. Blood also held most thyroid clonotypes expanded beyond 0.001.

Template material for amplifying TCR beta CDR3 regions consisted of RNA transcripts. TCR CDR3 regions were first amplified by RT-PCR with HTBI primers. TCRdb analysed the multiplex PCR reads with MiXCR anew, one entry per CDR3 protein. Among around 440,000 distinct CDR3 sequences listed, approximately 15% were seen once. There are many counts of this clonotype. Its antigen remains unidentified. Together with thyroid ultrasound, orbital computed tomography, serum thyroxine and TRAb, clinical symptoms were used for diagnoses. From germline, CDR1 is MNHEY and CDR2 SMNVEV (reference sequence). The CDR3 is made up of 14 amino acids. Trimming removed 3 bases at V and 5 bases at J, with 10 bases between.

Specimen: blood. The TCR was taken from a woman aged 18-35 years with Graves' hyperthyroidism. The rearrangement joins TRBV27 to TRBJ2-2; tentative D call: TRBD2 (6 bases). CDR3 amino acids: CASSLGLETGELFF. For the CDR3, the DNA is TGTGCCAGCAGTTTGGGACTGGAAACCGGGGAGCTGTTTTTT.